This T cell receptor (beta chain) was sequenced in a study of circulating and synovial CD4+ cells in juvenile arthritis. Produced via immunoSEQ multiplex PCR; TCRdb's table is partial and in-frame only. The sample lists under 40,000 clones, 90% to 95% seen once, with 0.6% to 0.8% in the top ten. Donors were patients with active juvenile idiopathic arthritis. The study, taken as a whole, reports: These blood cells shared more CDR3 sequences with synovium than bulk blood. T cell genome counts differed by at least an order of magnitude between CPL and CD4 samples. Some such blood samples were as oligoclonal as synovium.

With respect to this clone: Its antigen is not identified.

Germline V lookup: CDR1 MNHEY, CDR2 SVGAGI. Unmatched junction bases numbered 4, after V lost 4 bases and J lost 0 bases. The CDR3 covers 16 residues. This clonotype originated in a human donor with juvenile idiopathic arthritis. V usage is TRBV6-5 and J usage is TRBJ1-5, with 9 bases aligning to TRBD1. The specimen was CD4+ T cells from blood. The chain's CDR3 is CASSSQGAFSNQPQHF. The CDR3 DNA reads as TGTGCCAGCAGTTCACAGGGGGCGTTTAGCAATCAGCCCCAGCATTTT.